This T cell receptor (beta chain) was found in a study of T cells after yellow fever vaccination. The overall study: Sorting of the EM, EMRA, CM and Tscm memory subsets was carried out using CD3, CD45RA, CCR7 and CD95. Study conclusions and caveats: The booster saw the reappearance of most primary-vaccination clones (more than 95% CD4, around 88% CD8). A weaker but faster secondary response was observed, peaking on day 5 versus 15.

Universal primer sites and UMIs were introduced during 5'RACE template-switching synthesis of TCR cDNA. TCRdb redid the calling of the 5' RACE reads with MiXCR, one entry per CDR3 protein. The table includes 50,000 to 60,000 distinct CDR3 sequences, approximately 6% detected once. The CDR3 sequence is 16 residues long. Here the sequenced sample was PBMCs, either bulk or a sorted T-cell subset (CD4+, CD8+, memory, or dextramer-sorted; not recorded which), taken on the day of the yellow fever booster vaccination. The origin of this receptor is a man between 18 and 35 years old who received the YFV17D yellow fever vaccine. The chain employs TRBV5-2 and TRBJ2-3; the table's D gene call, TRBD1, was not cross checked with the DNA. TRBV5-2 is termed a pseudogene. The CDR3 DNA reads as TGTGCCGGCAATGGGGGTTCGACCGGATTGACAGATACGCAGTATTTT. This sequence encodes CAGNGGSTGLTDTQYF.